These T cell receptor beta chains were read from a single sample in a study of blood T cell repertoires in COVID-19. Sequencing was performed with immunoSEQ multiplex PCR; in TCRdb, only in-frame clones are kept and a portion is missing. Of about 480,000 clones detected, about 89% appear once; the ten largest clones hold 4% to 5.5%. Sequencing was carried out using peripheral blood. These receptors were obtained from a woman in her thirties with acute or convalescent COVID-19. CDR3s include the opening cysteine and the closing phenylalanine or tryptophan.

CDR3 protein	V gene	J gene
CASSTPGQGKTYEQYF	TRBV19	TRBJ2-7
CAISETTGGLYGYTF	TRBV10-3	TRBJ1-2
CASSQGAANEQYF	TRBV10-1	TRBJ2-7
CATGTGFSNEQFF	TRBV24-1	TRBJ2-1
CASSYSAMGGYTF	TRBV6-5	TRBJ1-2
CASRPTGLNTEAFF	TRBV7-9	TRBJ1-1
CASSPPHLAGVYNEQFF	TRBV18	TRBJ2-1
CASSGGWGSRAGFYEQYF	TRBV7-9	TRBJ2-7
CARSLRTAGAEKLFF	TRBV5-3	TRBJ1-4
CSASNSGEANEQFF	TRBV20-1	TRBJ2-1
CASSLMGGYNEQFF	TRBV6-5	TRBJ2-1
CASSPYRGNYGYTF	TRBV4-1	TRBJ1-2
CASSDGTGGGGDYEQYF	TRBV10-1	TRBJ2-7
CASSSGSTGELFF	TRBV19	TRBJ2-2
CASSLGRVYEQYF	TRBV11-2	TRBJ2-7
CASSLATTSYEQYF	TRBV5-8	TRBJ2-7